A selection of T cell receptor beta chains follows, all from one sample in a study of CD8 T cells in ankylosing spondylitis. From the 5' RACE reads, TCRdb called clonotypes with MiXCR, one entry per CDR3 protein. This sample has about 340,000 distinct CDR3 sequences; over 12% occur once, and the top ten carry 0.9% to 1.2%. The sequenced material came from blood, either unsorted or a sorted T cell fraction (not recorded which). These receptors came from a male donor with ankylosing spondylitis or in good health (not recorded which). CDR3s include the opening cysteine and the closing phenylalanine or tryptophan. D genes are given only for firm matches. Clone size, where shown, is once, few, many, or a class for clones that have expanded.

J gene | V gene | D gene | clone size | CDR3 DNA | CDR3 protein
TRBJ2-1 | TRBV7-2 | TRBD2 | many | TGTGCCAGCAGCTTAGCGCACTTGCGGGGGGGCCTGAATGAGCAGTTCTTC | CASSLAHLRGGLNEQFF
TRBJ2-3 | TRBV27 | TRBD2 | many | TGTGCCAGCCCGAAGACTAGCGGGGGGTTTAAAAATACGCAGTATTTT | CASPKTSGGFKNTQYF
TRBJ1-6 | TRBV7-2 | . | . | TGTGCCAGTCGACCGCCATATTCACCCCTCCACTTT | CASRPPYSPLHF
TRBJ2-7 | TRBV12-3/TRBV12-4 | TRBD2 | few | TGTGCCAGCACTCTCGGACTAGCGGGAGGCTACGAGCAGTACTTC | CASTLGLAGGYEQYF
TRBJ2-6 | TRBV6-5 | TRBD1 | . | TGTGCCAGCAGTTCCGGGACAGGATACTCTGGGGCCAACGTCCTGACTTTC | CASSSGTGYSGANVLTF
TRBJ2-3 | TRBV7-2 | . | many | TGTGCCAGCAGCTTAGCGTCGGGGACCACAGATACGCAGTATTTT | CASSLASGTTDTQYF
TRBJ2-1 | TRBV5-1 | . | . | TGCGCCAGCAGCATTGACAGCGAGCGAGAGCAGTTCTTC | CASSIDSEREQFF
TRBJ2-2 | TRBV3-1 | TRBD2 | . | TGTGCCAGCAGCCCTCCGCGGACTAGCGTGGCGAACACCGGGGAGCTGTTTTTT | CASSPPRTSVANTGELFF
TRBJ2-1 | TRBV5-1 | TRBD2 | . | TGCGCCAGCAGCCCCGGGACTAGCGTGTTCAATGAGCAGTTCTTC | CASSPGTSVFNEQFF
TRBJ2-1 | TRBV24-1 | . | few | TGTGCCACCAGTGATCCCGGCAGGACCGATGAGCAGTTCTTC | CATSDPGRTDEQFF
TRBJ2-7 | TRBV4-1 | TRBD1 | few | TGCGCCAGCAGCCAACTCCTGGGGACAGGGACCTACGAGCAGTACTTC | CASSQLLGTGTYEQYF
TRBJ2-2 | TRBV12-3/TRBV12-4 | TRBD2 | . | TGTGCCAGCAGTCCGACTAGCGGGGGATTAATCGGGGAGCTGTTTTTT | CASSPTSGGLIGELFF
TRBJ2-6 | TRBV9 | TRBD1 | . | TGTGCCAGCAGCTGGTTACAGGGGCCTCCGAGATGGGCCAACGTCCTGACTTTC | CASSWLQGPPRWANVLTF
TRBJ1-2 | TRBV5-1 | . | few | TGCGCCAGCACAAGATCAGGACAGCCTGACTATGGCTACACCTTC | CASTRSGQPDYGYTF
TRBJ2-1 | TRBV18 | TRBD2 | few | TGTGCCAGCTCACCTTCCAGACCGGCTAGCGGGATCATCAATGAGCAGTTCTTC | CASSPSRPASGIINEQFF
TRBJ2-1 | TRBV30 | TRBD2 | . | TGTGCCTGGAACCCCGGGACTAGCGGGAGGGCCGGTAAGCAGTTCTTC | CAWNPGTSGRAGKQFF
TRBJ2-1 | TRBV2 | . | few | TGTGCCAGCAGTGCCCTAGTTTACAATGAGCAGTTCTTC | CASSALVYNEQFF
TRBJ1-4 | TRBV7-2 | . | . | TGTGCCAGCAGCTCGGGAGGCGGTAATGAAAAACTGTTTTTT | CASSSGGGNEKLFF
TRBJ2-1 | TRBV29-1 | TRBD1 | few | TGCAGCGGTGGACAGGGGGTGACTGAGCAGTTCTTC | CSGGQGVTEQFF
TRBJ2-1 | TRBV4-2 | . | few | TGTGCCAGCAGCCAAGAGTTGGGCTATGAGCAGTTCTTC | CASSQELGYEQFF
TRBJ2-3 | TRBV11-2 | TRBD2 | . | TGTGCCAGCAGCTTAGTAGCGGGGGCCTACACAGATACGCAGTATTTT | CASSLVAGAYTDTQYF
TRBJ2-3 | TRBV2 | . | . | TGTGCCAGCAGTGAAAGGGGAGCCTCGAACGCGGATTTT | CASSERGASNADF
TRBJ2-5 | TRBV3-1 | TRBD1 | . | TGTGCCAGCACCCTTGGGACAGTGCAAGAGACCCAGTACTTC | CASTLGTVQETQYF
TRBJ1-5 | TRBV6-1 | . | few | TGTGCCAGCAAGGGCTTCTGGGCGGAGCCCCAGCATTTT | CASKGFWAEPQHF
TRBJ2-1 | TRBV12-3/TRBV12-4 | TRBD2 | many | TGTGCCAGCAGTTTATCAGCGGGGGGTTGGGAGCAGTTCTTC | CASSLSAGGWEQFF
TRBJ2-1 | TRBV3-1 | . | . | TGTGCCAGCAGTCCTCACCAGGACAGCAACAATGAGCAGTTCTTC | CASSPHQDSNNEQFF
TRBJ2-1 | TRBV7-9 | . | . | TGTGCCAGCAGCTTAACGGGGAACAGCGCCCCTGAGCAGTTCTTC | CASSLTGNSAPEQFF
TRBJ1-1 | TRBV3-1 | . | few | TGTGCCAGCAGCCAAGATAGCGGACTAAACACTGAAGCTTTCTTT | CASSQDSGLNTEAFF
TRBJ2-3 | TRBV7-9 | . | few | TGTCCAGAAGGGGATACGCAGTATTTT | CPEGDTQYF
TRBJ2-1 | TRBV20-1 | TRBD2 | few | TGCAGTGCTAGGGTCGGGGGGGTTGAGTTCTTC | CSARVGGVEFF
TRBJ1-1 | TRBV3-1 | . | few | TGTGCCAGCAGCCAAGAAGGTACAGGGCGGACTGAAGCTTTCTTT | CASSQEGTGRTEAFF
TRBJ2-3 | TRBV29-1 | . | few | TGCAGCGTGGGGGACTTCCCGTTGTATTTT | CSVGDFPLYF
TRBJ2-4 | TRBV7-2 | TRBD1 | many | TGTGCCAGCAGCTTAGCTCAGTGGGACAGTACCAACCTAGCCAAAAACATTCAGTACTTC | CASSLAQWDSTNLAKNIQYF
TRBJ1-1 | TRBV10-3 | . | once | TGTGCCATCAGGGCTACATGCGACACTGAAGCTTTCTTT | CAIRATCDTEAFF
TRBJ1-2 | TRBV7-2 | . | many | TGTGCCAGCAGCTTGGTACAGGGTGGTAGCTATGGCTACACCTTC | CASSLVQGGSYGYTF
TRBJ1-2 | TRBV20-1 | . | few | TGCAGTGCCCGGGAGACAAACTATGGCTACACCTTC | CSARETNYGYTF
TRBJ2-5 | TRBV30 | TRBD1 | . | TGTGCCTGGAATACGGGACAGGGACCTAAAGAGACCCAGTACTTC | CAWNTGQGPKETQYF
TRBJ1-1 | TRBV5-1 | . | . | TGCGCCAGCAGCTTGGGCCCGGGGTGGGACACTGAAGCTTTCTTT | CASSLGPGWDTEAFF
TRBJ2-3 | TRBV9 | . | . | TGTGCCAGCAGCTCCGGGGTTACAGATACGCAGTATTTT | CASSSGVTDTQYF
TRBJ2-1 | TRBV3-1 | TRBD2 | few | TGTGCCAGCAGCCAAGTCGGGGGGGCCTACAATGAGCAGTTCTTC | CASSQVGGAYNEQFF
TRBJ2-4 | TRBV10-3 | . | few | TGTGCCATCAGTGAAAGGGCTAAACTAGGCGAGTCAAACATTCAGTACTTC | CAISERAKLGESNIQYF
TRBJ2-5 | TRBV11-2 | . | . | TGTGCCAGCAGCTTAGGGGTAGGGGGTCGAGAGACCCAGTACTTC | CASSLGVGGRETQYF
TRBJ2-7 | TRBV6-2/TRBV6-3 | TRBD1 | many | TGTGCCAGCAGTTATCCCGGACAGGGCAGACGGGAGCAGTACTTC | CASSYPGQGRREQYF
TRBJ2-2 | TRBV7-9 | . | . | TGTGCCAGCAGCTTAAGCGGCCCCGGGGAGCTGTTTTTT | CASSLSGPGELFF
TRBJ1-1 | TRBV5-1 | TRBD1 | . | TGCGCCAGCACCCCCCCAGGAACCCGACAGGGTGAAGCTTTCTTT | CASTPPGTRQGEAFF
TRBJ1-3 | TRBV6-5 | . | . | TGTGCCAGCAGTTACAGGGGGTCCTCTGGAAACACCATATATTTT | CASSYRGSSGNTIYF
TRBJ2-3 | TRBV11-1 | . | . | TGTGCCAGCAGCTTAGACCGCGGGGCAACGACCAAGCTAGATACGCAGTATTTT | CASSLDRGATTKLDTQYF
TRBJ2-1 | TRBV12-3/TRBV12-4 | . | . | TGTGCCAGCAGCCCGACTAAGAATGAGCAGTTCTTC | CASSPTKNEQFF
TRBJ2-1 | TRBV20-1 | TRBD1 | . | TGCAGTGGTACGGGACAGGGAGAAGCCTCCTACAATGAGCAGTTCTTC | CSGTGQGEASYNEQFF
TRBJ2-1 | TRBV7-7 | . | . | TGTGCCAGCAGCTTAGACGGTGGGAGGTACAATGAGCAGTTCTTC | CASSLDGGRYNEQFF
TRBJ2-5 | TRBV10-3 | . | many | TGTGCCATCAGTGGGGGAGAGACCCAGTACTTC | CAISGGETQYF
TRBJ2-5 | TRBV5-5 | . | . | TGTGCCAGCAGCACTTACAGATACCAAGAGACCCAGTACTTC | CASSTYRYQETQYF
TRBJ2-1 | TRBV25-1 | TRBD1 | few | TGTGCCAGCAGTGAGCCCGGGACAGTTTACAATGAGCAGTTCTTC | CASSEPGTVYNEQFF
TRBJ2-3 | TRBV4-1 | TRBD1 | . | TGCGCCAGCAGCCAAGAGGACAGGGTTACAGATACGCAGTATTTT | CASSQEDRVTDTQYF
TRBJ1-5 | TRBV12-3/TRBV12-4 | TRBD1 | few | TGTGCCAGCACCCCTGACAGGGTTCAGCCCCAGCATTTT | CASTPDRVQPQHF
TRBJ2-6 | TRBV5-4 | . | few | TGTGCCAGCAGCTTGGGGCAGGGAAATCGGTGGGCCAACGTCCTGACTTTC | CASSLGQGNRWANVLTF
TRBJ2-7 | TRBV20-1 | TRBD2 | few | TGCAGTGCTAGAGTAGCGGGGGACTCCTACGAGCAGTACTTC | CSARVAGDSYEQYF
TRBJ2-5 | TRBV12-3/TRBV12-4 | TRBD2 | few | TGTGCCAGCAGTTTATCTAGCGGTGAAGAGACCCAGTACTTC | CASSLSSGEETQYF
TRBJ2-1 | TRBV2 | TRBD2 | few | TGTGCCAGCAGTGCCACCGGGGGGGGTGGTGAGCAGTTCTTC | CASSATGGGGEQFF
TRBJ2-6 | TRBV5-1 | . | . | TGCGCCAGCAGCTTGGTTGAAGGCTCTGGGGCCAACGTCCTGACTTTC | CASSLVEGSGANVLTF